The 31 T cell receptor beta chains in this list originate from one sample, sequenced in a study of T cells in Graves' hyperthyroidism and ophthalmopathy. The investigators amplified TCR beta CDR3 regions from RNA transcripts. An initial round of RT-PCR targeting the TCR CDR3 relied on the HTBI primer set. TCRdb recomputed calls from the multiplex PCR reads with MiXCR, one row per CDR3 protein. This sample has roughly 500,000 distinct CDR3 sequences; approximately 49% occur once, and the top ten carry approximately 44%. The sequencing sample was made of peripheral blood or thyroid tissue (not recorded which). The receptors were gathered from an adult woman with Graves' disease, either hyperthyroidism or ophthalmopathy (not recorded which).

In DNA form, the CDR3 reads TGTGCCAGCTCACCATTTTCAACGGGCGAGCAGTACTTC. This gives the protein CASSPFSTGEQYF. This rearrangement joins TRBV7-2 to TRBJ2-5; no reliable D call. TRBJ2-7 matches the DNA end more closely, so the J call is doubtful. This CDR3 is built from 13 residues. Germline-derived CDR1 and CDR2 are SGHTA and FQGNSA.

The genes are TRBV29-1 and TRBJ1-2; 8 bases line up with TRBD1. The length of the CDR3 is 14 residues. V lost 1 base, J lost 4 bases, and 5 bases stayed unmatched. Per the germline V gene, CDR1 is SQVTM and CDR2 is ANQGSEA. CDR3 sequence (DNA): TGCAGCGTTGAAGGGGGAACAGGGGGCTATGGCTACACCTTC. Amino acid sequence: CSVEGGTGGYGYTF.

V and J are TRBV10-2 and TRBJ2-6, with 8 bases identical to TRBD2. The CDR3 is made up of 18 amino acids. The ends lost 5 bases at V and 1 base at J; junction bases unmatched: 10. Germline lookup yields CDR1 WSHSY and CDR2 SAAADI. DNA for the CDR3: TGCGCCAGCAGTAACTCCGAGACTAGCGCTTCTGGGGCCAACGTCCTGACTTTC. Protein: CASSNSETSASGANVLTF.

The chain employs TRBV2 and TRBJ2-7, with D uncertain. V was trimmed by 5 bases and J by 2 bases, leaving 7 bases between them. The CDR3 runs 12 residues. Germline CDR1 SNHLY, CDR2 FYNNEI. CDR3 sequence: CASSWIAYEQYF. CDR3 in DNA: TGTGCCAGCAGTTGGATTGCCTACGAGCAGTACTTC.

The genes are TRBV7-2 and TRBJ2-6; no firm D call. CDR3 size: 17 residues. Germline V CDR1 and CDR2: SGHTA, FQGNSA. V lost 1 base to trimming and J lost 3 bases, with 13 bases between them. The CDR3 DNA reads as TGTGCCAGCAGCTTAGGAAGTGGGCCCAATGGGGCCAACGTCCTGACTTTC. As protein: CASSLGSGPNGANVLTF.

About this clonotype: This may be a read error: a much more frequent sequence differs by one nucleotide. This chain links TRBV10-3 with TRBJ1-1; D is uncertain. The CDR3 consists of 13 residues. V lost 5 bases, J lost 7 bases, and 14 bases lay in between. The germline V gene has CDR1 ENHRY and CDR2 SYGVKD. Here the CDR3 DNA reads TGTGCCATCAGTTCTCCATCCCAACGTGAAGCTTTCTTT. Its translation: CAISSPSQREAFF.

Ten or more counts support this clonotype. V usage is TRBV20-1 and J usage is TRBJ2-6, with 8 bases matching TRBD1. CDR3 length equals 15 residues. J was trimmed by 1 base and V by 6 bases; bases with no gene match: 5. Germline CDR1 and CDR2: DFQATT and SNEGSKA (reference sequence). This CDR3 reads CSAPGGRSGANVLTF. In DNA form, the CDR3 reads TGCAGTGCCCCAGGGGGCAGATCTGGGGCCAACGTCCTGACTTTC.

The chain carries TRBV12-5 and TRBJ2-2; no clear D gene. V was cut by 6 bases and J by 9 bases, with 11 bases left in between. The CDR3 extends over 12 amino acids. Germline CDR1 reads LGHNT; CDR2 reads FRNRAP. CDR3 residues: CASGLGGRELFF. DNA for the CDR3: TGTGCTAGTGGCCTCGGTGGGAGGGAGCTGTTTTTT.

The chain employs TRBV6-5 and TRBJ2-5, with 13 positions matching TRBD2. Per the germline V gene, CDR1 is MNHEY and CDR2 is SVGAGI. Trimming at V came to 8 bases and at J to 4 bases, leaving 4 bases not matched to a gene. The CDR3 totals 14 residues. CDR3 amino acids: CASRLAGGRETQYF. CDR3 bases: TGTGCCAGCCGACTAGCGGGAGGAAGAGAGACCCAGTACTTC.

The gene calls are TRBV5-4 and TRBJ2-2; perhaps TRBD1 as D (5 bases). Trimming took off 5 bases at V and 8 bases at J, with 10 bases between the two ends. CDR3 length equals 12 residues. Germline-derived CDR1 and CDR2 are SGHNT and YYREEE (reference sequence). The CDR3 loop reads CASRARTGELFF. DNA for the CDR3: TGTGCCAGCAGAGCAAGGACAGGGGAGCTGTTTTTT.

This clonotype showed up many times. The chain is built from TRBV20-1 and TRBJ1-1, with no clear D. Germline assignment: CDR1 DFQATT and CDR2 SNEGSKA (reference sequence). This CDR3 contains 11 residues. The V gene lost 2 bases and the J gene lost 4 bases, with 5 bases spanning the gap. The CDR3 nucleotides are TGCAGTGCTAGATCCGCCACTGAAGCTTTCTTT. Protein product: CSARSATEAFF.

This clonotype was observed at least ten times. The J gene is TRBJ1-5, the V gene TRBV2; D ambiguous. Germline V lookup: CDR1 SNHLY, CDR2 FYNNEI. Deletions cut 5 bases from V and 1 base from J, with 3 bases between. The CDR3 is 12 residues long. In nucleotides, the CDR3 is TGTGCCAGCAGTCCCAGCAATCAGCCCCAGCATTTT. The encoded protein is CASSPSNQPQHF.

This clonotype was seen repeatedly, ten times or more. CDR3 region: CASSVDGRAYEQYF. DNA for the CDR3: TGTGCCAGCAGCGTAGACGGGAGGGCCTACGAGCAGTACTTC. V is TRBV9 and J is TRBJ2-7; 8 bases align to TRBD2. This CDR3 region has 14 residues. Germline-derived CDR1 and CDR2 are SGDLS and YYNGEE. Trimming took 0 bases from V and 2 from J; bases not matched to a gene: 1.

This clonotype has at least ten counts. For the CDR3, the DNA is TGTGCCAGCAGTGAGAGAGCCACCGGGGAGCTGTTTTTT. Its protein product is CASSERATGELFF. The chain uses TRBV2 and TRBJ2-2; no firm D call. The V and J ends lost 3 bases and 4 bases respectively, with 6 bases between them. The CDR3 covers 13 residues. Germline values: CDR1 SNHLY, CDR2 FYNNEI.

The chain recombines TRBV7-8 with TRBJ2-5, with 7 positions matching TRBD1. The CDR3 loop spans 14 amino acids. The V gene end was trimmed by 5 bases and the J gene end by 5 bases; junction bases not matched to a gene: 8. In germline, CDR1 is SGHVS, CDR2 FQNEAQ. The CDR3 nucleotides read TGTGCCAGCAGCATCGGACAGGCGTACGAGACCCAGTACTTC. Translating gives CASSIGQAYETQYF.

This clonotype was counted at least ten times. V usage is TRBV20-1 and J usage is TRBJ1-2, with D possibly matching TRBD1 (5 bases). V was clipped by 3 bases and J by 2 bases, with 19 bases between them. The germline gives CDR1 DFQATT, CDR2 SNEGSKA (reference sequence). The CDR3 runs to 16 residues. The CDR3 loop is CSASGLRVGDNYGYTF. The CDR3 bases are TGCAGTGCTAGTGGCCTTAGGGTGGGGGACAACTATGGCTACACCTTC.

This clonotype turned up a few times. The chain is built from TRBV10-3 and TRBJ1-5; unclear D gene. Trimming left V 4 bases short and J 11 bases short, with 12 bases between. CDR1 and CDR2 (germline): ENHRY, SYGVKD. The CDR3 runs to 12 residues. CDR3 sequence (DNA): TGTGCCATCAGTGTCAGCCAAGAGACCCAGCATTTT. Its translation: CAISVSQETQHF.

The chain employs TRBV20-1 and TRBJ1-1; tentative D call: TRBD1 (5 bases). In germline, CDR1 is DFQATT, CDR2 SNEGSKA (reference sequence). V lost 2 bases, J lost 4 bases, and 14 bases lay in between. This CDR3 has 14 amino acids. The DNA of the CDR3 is TGCAGTGCTAGATCCGGGACTAGGGGCACTGAAGCTTTCTTT. Translation gives CSARSGTRGTEAFF.

This chain connects TRBV28 to TRBJ2-7; 13 nucleotides line up with TRBD2. Trimming removed 10 bases from V and 7 bases from J; junction bases left unmatched: 16. In germline, CDR1 is MDHEN, CDR2 SYDVKM. The CDR3 contains 16 residues. The CDR3 loop reads CAITSGGTSGIYEQYF. DNA for the CDR3: TGTGCCATCACGAGCGGGGGGACTAGCGGGATTTATGAGCAGTACTTC.

The CDR3 coding sequence is TGCAGCGTAAGGAGCGGGTCGAACACCGGGGAGCTGTTTTTT. This sequence encodes CSVRSGSNTGELFF. The V call is TRBV20-1, the J call TRBJ2-2; possibly TRBD2 for D (6 bases). The CDR3 totals 14 residues. In germline, CDR1 is DFQATT, CDR2 SNEGSKA (reference sequence).

This clonotype turned up a few times. The chain joins TRBV29-1 to TRBJ2-2; TRBD2 aligns across 14 bases. The V gene end was trimmed by 6 bases and the J gene end by 6 bases; junction bases not matched to a gene: 6. There are 15 residues in the CDR3. Per germline, CDR1 SQVTM and CDR2 ANQGSEA. The CDR3 protein is CSVKTSGRAAGELFF. CDR3 bases: TGCAGCGTGAAGACTAGCGGGAGGGCTGCCGGGGAGCTGTTTTTT.

This chain uses TRBV7-9 with TRBJ1-1, with D perhaps TRBD1 (5 bases). The CDR3 has 14 residues. The ends were cut back, 5 bases at V and 3 bases at J, with 13 bases in the middle. Germline CDR1 is SEHNR and CDR2 is FQNEAQ (reference sequence). The CDR3 loop is CASSGRVADTEAFF. The CDR3 DNA reads as TGTGCCAGCAGCGGCAGGGTCGCGGACACTGAAGCTTTCTTT. Combining the CDR3 with reference TRBV7-9 and TRBJ1-1 gives the whole variable domain DTGVSQNPRHKITKRGQNVTFRCDPISEHNRLYWYRQTLGQGPEFLTYFQNEAQLEKSRLLSDRFSAERPKGSFSTLEIQRTEQGDSAMYLCASSGRVADTEAFFGQGTRLTVV.

This clonotype occurred once. CDR3 in DNA: TGTGCCAGCAGCAGAGGACAGGGGGCGCCGGCTTTCTTT. This sequence encodes CASSRGQGAPAFF. This chain links TRBV7-2 with TRBJ1-1; 11 bases are shared with TRBD1. CDR3 length: 13 residues. Trimming at V came to 5 bases and at J to 11 bases, leaving 7 bases not matched to a gene. Per the germline V gene, CDR1 is SGHTA and CDR2 is FQGNSA.

This clonotype was counted a few times. A read error may account for a junction end that differs from germline. The V gene is TRBV5-1, the J gene TRBJ1-1; no definite D call. The CDR3 extends over 8 amino acids. Germline lookup yields CDR1 SGHRS and CDR2 YFSETQ. CDR3 in DNA: TGCGCCAGCAGCTTTGGCGGCTTC. Amino acids: CASSFGGF.

This clonotype was recorded many times. J is TRBJ2-5 and V is TRBV7-2; 13 nucleotides align to TRBD2. The junction had 8 bases not matched to a gene; V was cut back by 5 bases and J by 5 bases. Germline V gene sequence: CDR1 SGHTA, CDR2 FQGNSA. This CDR3 is 16 amino acids long. In nucleotides, the CDR3 is TGTGCCAGCAGCCCCCAAGGACTAGCGGGAGCGGAGACCCAGTACTTC. This encodes CASSPQGLAGAETQYF.

Many counts were recorded for this clonotype. The chain employs TRBV20-1 and TRBJ1-3; D uncertain. CDR1 DFQATT and CDR2 SNEGSKA come from the germline V gene (reference sequence). Trimming removed 3 bases from V and 1 base from J, with 4 bases in between. This CDR3 has 12 residues. For the CDR3, the DNA is TGCAGTGCTAGGCTGTCTGGAAACACCATATATTTT. Translated, it gives CSARLSGNTIYF.

This clonotype was detected ten times or more. This chain joins TRBV7-9 and TRBJ1-4, with D unresolved. V lost 0 bases and J lost 3, with 5 bases in between. Germline assignment: CDR1 SEHNR and CDR2 FQNEAQ (reference sequence). The CDR3 consists of 14 residues. The CDR3 protein is CASSLAGANEKLFF. CDR3 DNA sequence: TGTGCCAGCAGCTTAGCCGGGGCTAATGAAAAACTGTTTTTT.

The chain is built from TRBV27 and TRBJ1-1; D not certain. With 0 bases removed from V and 7 bases from J, the gap between germline ends came to 12 bases. The germline CDR1 and CDR2 sequences are MNHEY and SMNVEV (reference sequence). The CDR3 sequence is 14 residues long. CDR3 protein: CASSLSRNQNEAFF. DNA of the CDR3: TGTGCCAGCAGTTTATCCCGCAATCAGAATGAAGCTTTCTTT.

A note on this clonotype: This may be a read error: a much more frequent sequence differs by one nucleotide. CDR3 protein: CVSSFRLDPRTEAFF. CDR3 coding DNA: TGTGTCAGCAGCTTTCGACTGGACCCGAGAACTGAAGCTTTCTTT. The gene calls are TRBV7-2 and TRBJ1-1; D unclear. CDR3 length: 15 amino acids. The germline CDR1 and CDR2 sequences are SGHTA and FQGNSA.

This clonotype was counted ten times or more. This rearrangement joins TRBV11-2 to TRBJ2-7, with no clear D. Germline V gene data show CDR1 as SGHAT and CDR2 as FQNNGV. There are 16 residues in the CDR3. V gave up 3 bases and J gave up 1 base, with 16 bases separating them. The DNA of the CDR3 is TGTGCCAGCAGCTTGTTTTTGACCGACACATCCTACGAGCAGTACTTC. Protein product: CASSLFLTDTSYEQYF.

This clonotype was counted only a few times. This sequence joins TRBV7-9 and TRBJ1-4; D is uncertain. Germline values: CDR1 SEHNR, CDR2 FQNEAQ (reference sequence). Trimming stripped 1 base from V and 0 bases from J, with 15 bases between. This CDR3 contains 18 residues. The CDR3 sequence: CASSLDVSGTATNEKLFF. CDR3 nucleotide sequence: TGTGCCAGCAGCTTAGATGTTAGCGGCACCGCAACTAATGAAAAACTGTTTTTT.